This record concerns one T cell receptor (beta chain) sequence. An end of the junction differs from the germline gene, which may be a read error. Per germline, CDR1 DFQATT and CDR2 SNEGSKA (reference sequence). This CDR3 contains 15 residues. TCRdb re-called clones via MiXCR from the PCR reads. The table records tens of thousands of clones, approximately 12% of them present only once. The data were obtained in a study of metastatic and nonmetastatic thyroid tumors. Before thyroid surgery, none of the patients had received any treatment. This chain connects TRBV20-1 to TRBJ1-2; no firm D call. The sequenced material came from tumor tissue. This TCR was sampled from a female donor with papillary thyroid cancer or a benign thyroid nodule (not recorded which). Some clones in this sample may be carry-over from other donors' samples. The CDR3 reads CSARDGVIALYCYTF. In nucleotides, the CDR3 is TGCAGTGCTAGAGACGGCGTGATCGCTCTCTATTGCTACACCTTC.